This passage covers 30 T cell receptor beta chains from one sample sequenced in a study of cytomegalovirus exposure and HLA in healthy donors. Primers for the PCR totalled 60 Vbeta and 13 Jbeta. Sequenced by immunoSEQ multiplex PCR; TCRdb stores in-frame clones only, minus some. The repertoire holds approximately 81,000 clones, more than 60% seen once, with roughly 3.2% in the top ten. The specimen was PBMCs. The receptors derive from a man aged 50 or older in good health and CMV-seropositive.

The chain recombines TRBV6-1 with TRBJ2-7, with 12 bases that match TRBD2. CDR1 MNHNS and CDR2 SASEGT come from the germline V gene. The CDR3 is made up of 16 amino acids. V shed 3 bases and J 7 bases; nucleotides not matched to a gene: 10. The CDR3 region has the DNA TGTGCCAGCAGTGACCTACTAGCGGGAGGACAGGGTGAGCAGTACTTC. Protein: CASSDLLAGGQGEQYF.

The chain links TRBV7-8 to TRBJ2-2, with D perhaps matching TRBD2 (5 bases). The germline V gene encodes CDR1 SGHVS and CDR2 FQNEAQ. V was pared by 1 base and J by 0 bases, with 9 bases between. This CDR3 comprises 16 residues. DNA for the CDR3: TGTGCCAGCAGCTTAGGCCGGACTCCGAACACCGGGGAGCTGTTTTTT. It is translated as CASSLGRTPNTGELFF.

In nucleotides, the CDR3 is TGTGCCAGCAGTCCATATTCCGGGACTAGCGGGAGTGAGACCCAGTACTTC. This encodes CASSPYSGTSGSETQYF. J is TRBJ2-5 and V is TRBV27, with 14 bases aligning to TRBD2. CDR1 is MNHEY and CDR2 is SMNVEV in the germline V gene (reference sequence). The CDR3 consists of 17 residues. J was trimmed by 5 bases and V by 5 bases; bases with no gene match: 10.

The chain joins TRBV7-6 to TRBJ2-1, with D maybe TRBD1 (5 bases). The V end lost 4 bases, the J end lost 5 bases, and 9 bases lay between the germline ends. The CDR3 totals 13 residues. The germline CDR1 and CDR2 sequences are SGHVS and FNYEAQ. This CDR3 reads CASSSRQNNEQFF. The CDR3 DNA sequence: TGTGCCAGCAGCTCCCGACAGAACAATGAGCAGTTCTTC.

Only one count was recorded for this clone. This rearrangement joins TRBV10-3 to TRBJ1-5, with TRBD1 matching 7 bases. The CDR3 length is 13 residues. Unmatched junction bases numbered 6, after V lost 6 bases and J lost 7 bases. Germline-derived CDR1 and CDR2 are ENHRY and SYGVKD. CDR3 DNA: TGTGCCATCAGCGACAGGGATAAGCAGCCCCAGCATTTT. Translation: CAISDRDKQPQHF.

This chain connects TRBV27 to TRBJ2-7, with 9 bases matching TRBD2. After removal of 6 bases from V and 0 bases from J, the junction contained 9 bases not matched to a gene. CDR1 is MNHEY and CDR2 is SMNVEV in the germline V gene (reference sequence). The CDR3 is 16 amino acids. CDR3 in DNA: TGTGCCAGCAGCCTCAGGTCGACTAGCGGCTCCTACGAGCAGTACTTC. Protein: CASSLRSTSGSYEQYF.

This clone has a single count. The chain couples TRBV7-2 to TRBJ1-2; D may be TRBD1 (5 bases). The germline gives CDR1 SGHTA, CDR2 FQGNSA. V was shortened by 1 base and J by 1 base, with 16 bases between the two germline ends. This CDR3 is 17 amino acids long. CDR3 nucleotides: TGTGCCAGCAGCTTAGGCGGGGCGGGACGGGATAACTATGGCTACACCTTC. Protein sequence: CASSLGGAGRDNYGYTF.

This chain joins TRBV19 and TRBJ2-5; D gene uncertain. Trimming removed 0 bases from V and 5 bases from J, with 4 bases in between. Germline values: CDR1 LNHDA, CDR2 SQIVND (reference sequence). This CDR3 is built from 12 residues. CDR3 sequence reads: CASSIDLETQYF. The CDR3 coding sequence is TGTGCCAGTAGTATAGATCTGGAGACCCAGTACTTC.

The chain carries TRBV30 and TRBJ1-4; no clear D. CDR3 length: 12 amino acids. Trimming cost V 7 bases and J 5 bases, with 11 bases left between them. The V gene's germline CDR1 is GTSNPN and CDR2 SVGIG (reference sequence). DNA for the CDR3: TGTGCCTCGCGGCCGGCCAATGAAAAACTGTTTTTT. Encoded protein: CASRPANEKLFF. The variable domain in full, with the rest retrieved from reference TRBV30 and TRBJ1-4, is SQTIHQWPATLVQPVGSPLSLECTVEGTSNPNLYWYRQAAGRGLQLLFYSVGIGQISSEVPQNLSASRPQDRQFILSSKKLLLSDSGFYLCASRPANEKLFFGSGTQLSVL.

The gene calls are TRBV19 and TRBJ2-7; tentative D call: TRBD1 (5 bases). The CDR3 sequence is 13 residues long. Germline V lookup: CDR1 LNHDA, CDR2 SQIVND (reference sequence). Trimming stripped 2 bases from V and 2 bases from J, with 7 bases between. CDR3 in amino acids: CASSIQGTYEQYF. In DNA, the CDR3 is TGTGCCAGTAGTATACAGGGAACCTACGAGCAGTACTTC.

V and J are TRBV7-8 and TRBJ1-2, with D perhaps matching TRBD1 (6 bases). The germline CDR1 and CDR2 sequences are SGHVS and FQNEAQ. The CDR3 covers 14 residues. The ends were cut back, 5 bases at V and 5 bases at J, with 15 bases in the middle. CDR3 bases: TGTGCCAGCAGCCGACCAGGGGATACATATGGCTACACCTTC. This translates into CASSRPGDTYGYTF.

By proportion, this clone is medium-sized. This chain uses TRBV4-1 with TRBJ2-7; TRBD2 agrees at 13 bases. The germline gives CDR1 MGHRA, CDR2 YSYEKL. The CDR3 totals 15 residues. With 4 bases clipped from V and 7 bases from J, the junction kept 7 bases outside the gene matches. The CDR3 DNA reads TGCGCCAGCAGCCCGAGGACTAGCGGGAGTGGGGAGCAGTACTTC. Encoded protein: CASSPRTSGSGEQYF.

CDR3 sequence: CSATRGWGEETQYF. The CDR3 DNA reads TGCAGCGCCACACGTGGGTGGGGCGAAGAGACCCAGTACTTC. The chain combines TRBV29-1 with TRBJ2-5; a weak D match, TRBD1 (5 bases). V shed 7 bases and J shed 3 bases, with 18 bases lying between them. Germline V gene data show CDR1 as SQVTM and CDR2 as ANQGSEA. CDR3 size: 14 residues.

This chain links TRBV30 with TRBJ2-3; maybe TRBD2 (6 bases). This CDR3 has 10 amino acids. The V end lost 8 bases, the J end lost 5 bases, and 8 bases lay between the germline ends. Germline assignment: CDR1 GTSNPN and CDR2 SVGIG (reference sequence). The CDR3, as DNA: TGTGCCGGAGGGTTAGATACGCAGTATTTT. As protein: CAGGLDTQYF. Full variable domain (missing parts from reference TRBV30 and TRBJ2-3): SQTIHQWPATLVQPVGSPLSLECTVEGTSNPNLYWYRQAAGRGLQLLFYSVGIGQISSEVPQNLSASRPQDRQFILSSKKLLLSDSGFYLCAGGLDTQYFGPGTRLTVL.

The rearrangement joins TRBV5-1 to TRBJ2-3, with 7 bases fitting TRBD1. Germline lookup yields CDR1 SGHRS and CDR2 YFSETQ. V gave up 3 bases and J gave up 5 bases; unmatched junction bases: 12. The CDR3 covers 16 residues. The CDR3 loop reads CASSSLTKTGKDTQYF. DNA for the CDR3: TGCGCCAGCAGCTCTCTTACGAAGACAGGGAAAGATACGCAGTATTTT.

A single count supports this clone. The chain links TRBV25-1 to TRBJ2-7; 8 positions match TRBD2. CDR3 length: 13 amino acids. Germline lookup yields CDR1 MGHDK and CDR2 SYGVNS. V lost 4 bases, J lost 3 bases, and 2 bases stayed unmatched. In nucleotides, the CDR3 is TGTGCCAGCAGTGCCGGGACTAGCTACGAGCAGTACTTC. Its translation: CASSAGTSYEQYF.

The V call is TRBV5-1, the J call TRBJ2-3; 7 bases line up with TRBD1. This CDR3 region has 14 residues. CDR1 SGHRS and CDR2 YFSETQ come from the germline V gene. J lost 1 base, V lost 4 bases, and 3 bases had no gene match. DNA of the CDR3: TGCGCCAGCAGCGCAGGACAGGGCACAGATACGCAGTATTTT. Residues: CASSAGQGTDTQYF.

On this clone itself: An end of the junction does not agree with germline; a read error may underlie this. This chain links TRBV7-7 with TRBJ2-2, with 9 nucleotides matching TRBD2. Germline loops: CDR1 SSHAT, CDR2 FNYEAQ (reference sequence). The CDR3 covers 15 residues. CDR3 amino acids: CASSFLAGATGELFF. CDR3 in DNA: TGTGCTAGCAGCTTTTTAGCGGGAGCTACTGGGGAGCTGTTTTTT.

The chain couples TRBV15 to TRBJ2-7, with D possibly being TRBD1 (5 bases). The length of the CDR3 is 14 residues. The V and J ends lost 0 bases and 3 bases respectively, with 9 bases between them. Germline CDR1 reads LNHNV; CDR2 reads YYDKDF (reference sequence). Written as DNA, the CDR3 is TGTGCCACCAGCAGAGACGGCAGGGACTACGAGCAGTACTTC. This translates into CATSRDGRDYEQYF.

This clone was observed a few times. The V and J genes are TRBV29-1 and TRBJ2-7; 8 positions match TRBD1. The CDR3 totals 12 residues. V was clipped by 7 bases and J by 5 bases; unmatched bases: 7. CDR1 and CDR2 (germline): SQVTM, ANQGSEA. The CDR3 spells CSALDRVHEQYF. In DNA form, the CDR3 reads TGCAGCGCCCTGGACAGGGTCCACGAGCAGTACTTC.

This chain uses TRBV27 with TRBJ2-2, with 12 bases aligning to TRBD2. This CDR3 is built from 19 residues. V was clipped by 6 bases and J by 0 bases; unmatched bases: 11. Germline V lookup: CDR1 MNHEY, CDR2 SMNVEV (reference sequence). The CDR3, as DNA: TGTGCCAGCAGAAAGATTCCTAGCGGGAGGGTAGCGAACACCGGGGAGCTGTTTTTT. Residues: CASRKIPSGRVANTGELFF.

A single count supports this clone. The rearrangement links TRBV27 to TRBJ1-2; a weak D match, TRBD1 (6 bases). Trimming cost V 7 bases and J 8 bases, with 23 bases left between them. From germline, CDR1 is MNHEY and CDR2 SMNVEV (reference sequence). The CDR3 totals 15 residues. The CDR3 spells CASTPLAGAGRGYTF. Here the CDR3 DNA reads TGTGCCAGCACCCCTCTGGCGGGGGCGGGTAGGGGCTACACCTTC.

V is TRBV6-4 and J is TRBJ2-1, with 8 bases identical to TRBD2. Trimming cost V 0 bases and J 6 bases; bases outside gene matches: 4. CDR1 and CDR2 from the germline V gene are MRHNA and SNTAGT. The CDR3 has 15 residues. Here the CDR3 reads CASSDSAGGSNEQFF. The DNA of the CDR3 is TGTGCCAGCAGTGACTCCGCGGGAGGATCCAATGAGCAGTTCTTC.

In its sample, this clone is medium-sized (0.01 to 0.1%). The chain carries TRBV6-1 and TRBJ1-1, with D perhaps matching TRBD1 (5 bases). The CDR3 loop spans 12 amino acids. Germline lookup yields CDR1 MNHNS and CDR2 SASEGT. The V end lost 7 bases, the J end lost 9 bases, and 15 bases lay between the germline ends. The CDR3 sequence is CASIDRTLQAFF. For the CDR3, the DNA is TGTGCCAGCATAGACAGAACCCTCCAAGCTTTCTTT.

A single count supports this clone. V and J are TRBV20-1 and TRBJ1-6; weak D call: TRBD1 (5 bases). The CDR3 is 11 residues long. Trimming removed 8 bases at V and 7 bases at J, with 9 bases between. CDR1 and CDR2 (germline): DFQATT, SNEGSKA (reference sequence). In DNA form, the CDR3 reads TGCAGTACAGGACGCAATTCACCCCTCCACTTT. Protein: CSTGRNSPLHF.

This chain connects TRBV7-3 to TRBJ2-3, with TRBD2 matching 7 bases. This CDR3 is 15 amino acids long. Germline V lookup: CDR1 SGHTA, CDR2 FQGTGA. With 6 bases clipped from V and 3 bases from J, the junction kept 9 bases outside the gene matches. CDR3 in DNA: TGTGCCAGCAGTCCCCAGGGCGGGAGTACAGATACGCAGTATTTT. Encoded protein: CASSPQGGSTDTQYF. Variable domain in full (rest from reference TRBV7-3 and TRBJ2-3): GAGVSQTPSNKVTEKGKYVELRCDPISGHTALYWYRQSLGQGPEFLIYFQGTGAADDSGLPNDRFFAVRPEGSVSTLKIQRTERGDSAVYLCASSPQGGSTDTQYFGPGTRLTVL.

This clone has a handful of counts. The gene calls are TRBV19 and TRBJ1-1; D is unclear. CDR1 and CDR2 (germline): LNHDA, SQIVND (reference sequence). The V and J ends lost 5 bases and 0 bases respectively, with 7 bases between them. The CDR3 sequence is 13 residues long. The CDR3 sequence is CASSLAVNTEAFF. The CDR3 DNA follows: TGTGCCAGTAGTCTCGCAGTGAACACTGAAGCTTTCTTT.

The genes are TRBV2 and TRBJ1-5; D remains ambiguous. Germline CDR1 reads SNHLY; CDR2 reads FYNNEI. The CDR3 spans 13 residues. The V gene lost 6 bases and the J gene lost 8 bases, with 14 bases spanning the gap. This CDR3 reads CASSPAGLKPQHF. CDR3 nucleotide sequence: TGTGCCAGCAGCCCGGCGGGTTTGAAGCCCCAGCATTTT.

J is TRBJ2-7 and V is TRBV19; D is ambiguous. This CDR3 is 18 amino acids long. CDR1 is LNHDA, CDR2 SQIVND, per germline (reference sequence). Deletions cut 0 bases from V and 0 bases from J, with 18 bases between. In DNA, the CDR3 is TGTGCCAGTAGTATAGAGTCTATGTGGTTCGACAACTCCTACGAGCAGTACTTC. This translates into CASSIESMWFDNSYEQYF.

This chain joins TRBV11-3 and TRBJ2-2; 9 bases are shared with TRBD1. V was clipped by 4 bases and J by 4 bases; unmatched bases: 4. The germline V gene has CDR1 SGHNT and CDR2 YENEEA. The CDR3 has 15 amino acids. The DNA of the CDR3 is TGTGCCAGCAGCTCACAGGGGGCGGGCACCGGGGAGCTGTTTTTT. It is translated as CASSSQGAGTGELFF.